This T cell receptor beta chain is drawn from a study of T cells in Graves' hyperthyroidism and ophthalmopathy (dated by TCRdb to about 2019). The study in broad terms: Peripheral blood was sampled at the time of initial diagnosis, prior to any treatment. For training and testing, the 110 or so patients in the discovery cohort were randomly divided in a 7:3 ratio. In over five Graves' hyperthyroidism patients, the study also compared T-cell repertoires from thyroid tissue with T-cell repertoires from blood. The paper describes TCR Vbeta CDR3 sequencing of 135 peripheral blood samples, made up of approximately 40 ophthalmopathy patients, more than 70 hyperthyroidism patients and approximately 17 progressor patients. Following sampling, methimazole starting at 30 mg daily was given to hyperthyroidism patients, and high-dose intravenous methylprednisolone was given to ophthalmopathy patients. Whether ophthalmopathy could be predicted prospectively was tested in an independent validation cohort made up of approximately 19 hyperthyroidism patients plus 17 patients who later progressed to ophthalmopathy. A discovery cohort of roughly 100 patients, 43 with Graves' ophthalmopathy and about 58 with stable Graves' hyperthyroidism, was used to find distinguishing TCR V-J signatures. Overall study results and their limits: No statistical method was used to set the sample size in advance, and investigators knew the group allocation. Most expanded thyroid clonotypes (frequency above 0.001) were also detected in blood, suggesting blood repertoires may reflect thyroid immune responses. In validation, the model predicted progression to ophthalmopathy a median of about 5.9 months before onset, with about 70% sensitivity and almost 75% specificity. In cross-validation, a model built on a 13 V-J signature told ophthalmopathy apart from stable hyperthyroidism with less than 90% sensitivity and about 81% specificity, and in testing the same model reached 80%/75%.

This clonotype was counted at least ten times. No antigen is known for it. There are no base qualities to consult, and no much larger clone falls within one base. The TCR beta CDR3 regions were amplified from the RNA transcripts. For the first round of RT-PCR on the TCR CDR3, the HTBI primer set was used together with the Qiagen OneStep RT-PCR kit. Libraries were constructed in a second round of multiplex PCR, after which size selection and purification were performed. The libraries were sequenced on an Illumina HiSeq2000 using paired-end 100 bp reads. On the authors' methods: SOAPnuke was used to process the raw data, throwing out any read that contained adapters or uncalled bases, had a mean Phred below 15, or lacked an exact constant-primer or identifier match. High-quality paired reads were merged with COPE v1.2.5, and unique nucleotide sequences were defined as clonotypes. Clonotypes were aligned to IMGT TRBV, TRBD and TRBJ reference segments using MiTCR v1.1. Analysis was restricted to V-J combinations with a frequency above 0.0001, which covered just over 98% of repertoires. The TCS score was defined as F50 (clonal expansion) divided by E x V (chaos), with BLOSUM62-based TCRdist calculated between CDR3 peptides within each V-J. Welch's t-statistics and random forest reduced fewer than 600 V-J features to 13, which were used in a naive Bayes classifier (R e1071). TCRdb applied fastp at Q25 and MiXCR to the public reads, then kept only in-frame beta chains. Rows merge per CDR3 protein into single entries with the most common DNA and genes. None of the V and J calls come from the authors' own analysis; TCRdb made them. Counted in this sample were hundreds of thousands of distinct CDR3 sequences; less than 20% of them appeared once. The top ten hold 13% to 15% of the sample.

Graves' hyperthyroidism was defined as stable when no progression to ophthalmopathy occurred over 18 months of follow-up. The hyperthyroidism patients were between 18 and 65 years old and newly diagnosed, with a disease duration of less than 2 months. The study excluded patients with uncontrolled infections, other autoimmune diseases, pregnancy or lactation. Diagnoses were established on the basis of clinical symptoms, serum thyroxine and TRAb, thyroid ultrasound, and orbital computed tomography. Ficoll-Paque density gradient centrifugation was used to isolate PBMCs from under 11 ml of fresh peripheral blood. Total RNA was extracted with Trizol reagent, and quality was checked on an Agilent 2100 Bioanalyzer. CDR1 and CDR2, per the germline V gene, are LGHNA and YSLEER. V trim: 0 bases; J trim: 0 bases; unmatched bases: 5. Counted from cysteine to phenylalanine, this CDR3 has 17 amino acids. Of the read, only the CDR3 DNA is kept; its 51 bases are in frame from base 1.

Rearrangement joined TRBV4-3 to TRBJ2-5, with 9 bases in between that match TRBD2. The clonotype was recovered from a woman aged 18-29 years with Graves' hyperthyroidism. Sequenced input: blood. The DNA sequence reads TGCGCCAGCAGCCAAGATGGGCTAGCGGGGTACCAAGAGACCCAGTACTTC. Translated, this is CASSQDGLAGYQETQYF.